This TCR beta chain emerged from a study of T cells in Graves' hyperthyroidism and ophthalmopathy. Graves' hyperthyroidism without ophthalmopathy progression within 18 months was termed stable. With regard to this clonotype: Its antigen is still unknown. At one of its ends the junction is not consistent with the germline gene, which may arise from a read error.

TCR beta CDR3 sequences were amplified from RNA transcripts. With the HTBI primer set, the TCR CDR3 went through a first round of RT-PCR. Each CDR3 protein gets one entry after TCRdb re-called the multiplex PCR reads with MiXCR. The sample comprises 600,000 to 900,000 distinct CDR3 sequences, 15% to 20% of which are singletons, and under 8.5% rests with the top ten. Germline V gives CDR1 MNHEY, CDR2 SVGEGT. The CDR3 is 13 residues long. General study points: Ophthalmopathy and stable hyperthyroidism were told apart by a 13 V-J model.

Specimen: blood. V usage is TRBV6-2 or TRBV6-3 and J usage is TRBJ2-5; D is undetermined. The sequence was obtained from a man aged 18 to 29 with Graves' hyperthyroidism. DNA of the CDR3: TGTGCCAGCACAGTCCCAGGCGGAGAGGCCCAGTACTTC. Residues: CASTVPGGEAQYF.